The 14 T cell receptor beta chains presented below share a single source sample, sequenced in a study of Ad26.COV2.S vaccination and SARS-CoV-2 variants. TCRdb keeps only in-frame clones here, not all; method: immunoSEQ multiplex PCR. The data contain approximately 340,000 clones, around 90% of them singletons. The specimen was peripheral blood, collected after recovery from COVID-19. The source of these receptors is a human donor who had recovered from COVID-19.

The V and J genes are TRBV6-5 and TRBJ1-2, with a weak D call TRBD1 (5 bases). The CDR3 is made up of 15 amino acids. Trimming pared 1 base from V and 7 bases from J, leaving 16 bases between. Germline V CDR1 and CDR2: MNHEY, SVGAGI. This CDR3 reads CASSYLGSGTFGYTF. CDR3 sequence (DNA): TGTGCCAGCAGTTACTTAGGATCCGGGACTTTTGGCTACACCTTC.

The V call is TRBV7-2, the J call TRBJ1-2; tentatively, D is TRBD1 (5 bases). From germline, CDR1 is SGHTA and CDR2 FQGNSA. Trimming cost V 5 bases and J 3 bases, with 13 bases left between them. This CDR3 has 14 residues. The DNA of the CDR3 is TGTGCCAGCAGCCGGGACCGAGCACACTATGGCTACACCTTC. It codes for CASSRDRAHYGYTF.

The gene calls are TRBV4-3 and TRBJ1-1; D not certain. Germline CDR1 LGHNA, CDR2 YSLEER. V was trimmed by 4 bases and J by 1 base, leaving 7 bases between them. This CDR3 spans 13 amino acids. CDR3 sequence (DNA): TGCGCCAGCAGCCTTCAGGAGAACACTGAAGCTTTCTTT. Amino acid sequence: CASSLQENTEAFF.

The chain joins TRBV10-3 to TRBJ1-1; 7 bases are shared with TRBD1. CDR1 is ENHRY, CDR2 SYGVKD, per germline. This CDR3 is built from 15 residues. V lost 3 bases, J lost 0 bases, and 4 bases stayed unmatched. CDR3 residues: CAISEPGTVNTEAFF. The DNA for the CDR3 is TGTGCCATCAGTGAACCCGGGACAGTGAACACTGAAGCTTTCTTT.

The chain combines TRBV2 with TRBJ1-1; possibly TRBD1 for D (6 bases). The CDR3 is made up of 15 amino acids. Trimming pared 6 bases from V and 5 bases from J, leaving 19 bases between. CDR1 is SNHLY and CDR2 is FYNNEI in the germline V gene. CDR3 residues: CASRRGSGAGTEAFF. The CDR3 DNA sequence: TGTGCCAGCAGGAGGGGCTCAGGGGCGGGGACTGAAGCTTTCTTT.

The CDR3 DNA sequence: TGTGCCACGGGGGCGGGGGGGCCCAGTGAGCAGTTCTTC. It encodes CATGAGGPSEQFF. The genes are TRBV24-1 and TRBJ2-1; 9 bases are a match to TRBD2. The V segment lost 10 bases and the J segment 9 bases; nucleotides outside the gene matches: 9. Germline loops: CDR1 KGHDR, CDR2 SFDVKD. This CDR3 is built from 13 residues.

The rearrangement joins TRBV19 to TRBJ1-2, with 8 bases fitting TRBD1. The V gene end was trimmed by 11 bases and the J gene end by 0 bases; junction bases not matched to a gene: 5. CDR3 length: 13 amino acids. CDR1 and CDR2 from the germline V gene are LNHDA and SQIVND (reference sequence). In DNA form, the CDR3 reads TGTGCCGGCACAGGGGGTCCTAACTATGGCTACACCTTC. The encoded protein is CAGTGGPNYGYTF.

The CDR3 nucleotides read TGTGCCAGCAGCTTAGTAGCGGGGGACACAGATACGCAGTATTTT. It encodes CASSLVAGDTDTQYF. This chain uses TRBV7-2 with TRBJ2-3; 9 bases fit TRBD2. Losses at the gene ends were 1 base for V and 2 bases for J; bases not matched to a gene: 1. The germline gives CDR1 SGHTA, CDR2 FQGNSA. This CDR3 has 15 residues.

This chain links TRBV7-2 with TRBJ1-1; D gene uncertain. There are 16 residues in the CDR3. In germline, CDR1 is SGHTA, CDR2 FQGNSA. V was trimmed by 0 bases and J by 0 bases, leaving 11 bases between them. The CDR3 region is CASSLARPALNTEAFF. CDR3 nucleotides: TGTGCCAGCAGCTTAGCCAGACCTGCATTGAACACTGAAGCTTTCTTT.

This clone was seen more than once but under ten times. Distinct nucleotide sequences in the sample also encode this CDR3. The chain joins TRBV2 to TRBJ1-1, with D unresolved. Germline loops: CDR1 SNHLY, CDR2 FYNNEI. Deletions cut 3 bases from V and 0 bases from J, with 5 bases between. The CDR3 is made up of 13 amino acids. The CDR3 DNA sequence: TGTGCCAGCAGTGAGACGTTGAACACTGAAGCTTTCTTT. This gives the protein CASSETLNTEAFF.

V is TRBV6-2 or TRBV6-3 and J is TRBJ2-7; possibly TRBD2 for D (6 bases). Trimming stripped 0 bases from V and 3 bases from J, with 12 bases between. The CDR3 has 15 amino acids. From germline, CDR1 is MNHEY and CDR2 SVGEGT. The CDR3, as DNA: TGTGCCAGCAGTTACTCGTCACGACTAGACTACGAGCAGTACTTC. It translates to CASSYSSRLDYEQYF.

V gene TRBV29-1 combines with J gene TRBJ1-2; 12 nucleotides agree with TRBD1. The CDR3 extends over 13 amino acids. Germline V gene lookup returns CDR1 SQVTM and CDR2 ANQGSEA. J was trimmed by 7 bases and V by 4 bases; bases with no gene match: 4. CDR3 sequence (DNA): TGCAGCGTTGGGGACAGGGGGCCACGTGGCTACACCTTC. Its translation: CSVGDRGPRGYTF.

This sequence joins TRBV27 and TRBJ1-1, with D maybe TRBD1 (5 bases). Germline lookup yields CDR1 MNHEY and CDR2 SMNVEV (reference sequence). The CDR3 consists of 15 residues. V was clipped by 2 bases and J by 5 bases, with 15 bases between them. The CDR3 spells CASSLSSGGGTEAFF. DNA of the CDR3: TGTGCCAGCAGTTTAAGTTCCGGGGGAGGGACTGAAGCTTTCTTT.

The rearrangement uses TRBV19 and TRBJ1-5; 9 bases map to TRBD1. This CDR3 has 15 amino acids. V trimming: 8 bases; J trimming: 5 bases; junction bases outside the gene matches: 10. Germline-derived CDR1 and CDR2 are LNHDA and SQIVND (reference sequence). In nucleotides, the CDR3 is TGTGCCAGTCCCGCCGCGGACAGGGGCGATCAGCCCCAGCATTTT. Protein sequence: CASPAADRGDQPQHF.